The subject of this entry is one TCR beta chain. What it binds is not known. This record comes from a study of cytomegalovirus exposure and HLA in healthy donors. The study, taken as a whole, reports: By a later analysis, the bulk of CMV-associated TCR beta chains appeared HLA-restricted. Overall, approximately 150 TCR beta chains were annotated as cytomegalovirus-associated.

The study ran its PCR with 60 Vbeta and 13 Jbeta primers. TCRdb's table, derived via immunoSEQ multiplex PCR, lists solely in-frame clones and lacks some. The sample carries roughly 120,000 clones, around 67% recorded once. Sequencing was done on a sample of PBMCs. The sequence came from a man between 60 and 75 years old in good health and CMV-seropositive.

Here the CDR3 DNA reads TGCGCCAGCAGCTTGATGGGACTGCTAGATGGCTACACCTTC. Protein product: CASSLMGLLDGYTF. The chain couples TRBV5-1 to TRBJ1-2, with TRBD1 as a possible D gene (5 bases). The CDR3 has 14 amino acids. Germline lookup yields CDR1 SGHRS and CDR2 YFSETQ. The V and J ends lost 1 base and 6 bases respectively, with 13 bases between them.